This entry features one T cell receptor beta chain sequence. Antigen: not known. The entry originates in a study of T cell responses to AZD1222 COVID-19 vaccine. Study results and limitations: There were vaccine-associated CD4 TCRs across spike, dominant at 160-218 and 743-854. Increases in Spike-specific TCR breadth and depth were seen after two AZD1222 doses.

V lost 4 bases and J 7 bases, leaving 16 bases between the germline ends. Germline V lookup: CDR1 SGHAT, CDR2 FQNNGV. This CDR3 spans 15 amino acids. Some clones are missing from TCRdb's copy, which holds only in-frame ones; the method was immunoSEQ multiplex PCR. Of fewer than 200,000 clones listed, around nine tenths are singletons. This sequence was found in an adult who received the MenACWY meningococcal vaccine as a control. The specimen comprised peripheral blood, sampled 28 days after the second dose of the MenACWY control vaccine. The chain is built from TRBV11-2 and TRBJ1-4, with TRBD1 as a possible D gene (5 bases). CDR3 sequence (DNA): TGTGCCAGCAGCTCCAGGTCCTGGGGGATTGAAAAACTGTTTTTT. The encoded protein is CASSSRSWGIEKLFF.